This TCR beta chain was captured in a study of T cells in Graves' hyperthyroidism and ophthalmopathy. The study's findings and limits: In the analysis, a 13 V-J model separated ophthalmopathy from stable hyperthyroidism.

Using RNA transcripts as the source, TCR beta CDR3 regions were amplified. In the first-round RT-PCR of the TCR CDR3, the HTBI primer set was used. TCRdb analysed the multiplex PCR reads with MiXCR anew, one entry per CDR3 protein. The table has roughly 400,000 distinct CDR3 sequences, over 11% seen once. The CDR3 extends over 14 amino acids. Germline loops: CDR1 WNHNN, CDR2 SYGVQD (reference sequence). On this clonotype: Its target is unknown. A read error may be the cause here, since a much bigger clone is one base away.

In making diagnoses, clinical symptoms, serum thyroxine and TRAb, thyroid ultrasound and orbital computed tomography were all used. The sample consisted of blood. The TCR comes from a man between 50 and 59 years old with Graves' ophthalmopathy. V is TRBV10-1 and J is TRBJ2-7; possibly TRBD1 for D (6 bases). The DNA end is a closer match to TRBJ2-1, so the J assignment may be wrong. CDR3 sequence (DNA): TGCGCCAGCAGTGAGAGGGGACAATCCTACGAGCAGTTCTTC. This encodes CASSERGQSYEQFF.